This TCR beta chain was retrieved from a study of identical twins. This CDR3 is 16 amino acids long. The germline CDR1 and CDR2 sequences are SGHVS and FQNEAQ. The trim removed 4 bases at V and 0 bases at J, leaving 4 bases unmatched. Everyone who gave samples was a healthy Caucasian. TCRdb re-called the 5' RACE reads with MiXCR, one entry per CDR3 protein. In the table there are 690,000 or so distinct CDR3 sequences, 8.5% to 9.5% of which are singletons. Overall study findings and caveats: Out-of-frame alpha sequences that twins shared showed excess low generation probability. The study found that models underestimated out-of-frame TCR alpha sharing in monozygotic twins. Where beta out-of-frame sequences were concerned, excess twin sharing was weaker.

There are many counts of this clonotype. Its antigen is not identified. These records were also assigned to another study, of yellow fever vaccine responses in identical twins.

V gene TRBV7-8 combines with J gene TRBJ2-1, with 9 nucleotides matching TRBD2. The TCR was taken from a young woman in good health. Material: PBMCs. CDR3 in DNA: TGTGCCAGCAGCTATTTTAGCGGGAGCTCCTACAATGAGCAGTTCTTC. As protein: CASSYFSGSSYNEQFF.